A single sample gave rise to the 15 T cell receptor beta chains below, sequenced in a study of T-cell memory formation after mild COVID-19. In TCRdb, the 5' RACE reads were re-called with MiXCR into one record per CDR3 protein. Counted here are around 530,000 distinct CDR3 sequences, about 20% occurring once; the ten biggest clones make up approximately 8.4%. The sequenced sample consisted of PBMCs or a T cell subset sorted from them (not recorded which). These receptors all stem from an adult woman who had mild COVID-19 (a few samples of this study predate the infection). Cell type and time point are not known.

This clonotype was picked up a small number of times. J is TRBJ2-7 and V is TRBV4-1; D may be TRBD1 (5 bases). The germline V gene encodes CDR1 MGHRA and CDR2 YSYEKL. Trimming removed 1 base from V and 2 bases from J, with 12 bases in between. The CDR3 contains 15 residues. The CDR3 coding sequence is TGCGCCAGCAGCCAAGCCCCACAGGATACCTACGAGCAGTACTTC. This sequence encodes CASSQAPQDTYEQYF.

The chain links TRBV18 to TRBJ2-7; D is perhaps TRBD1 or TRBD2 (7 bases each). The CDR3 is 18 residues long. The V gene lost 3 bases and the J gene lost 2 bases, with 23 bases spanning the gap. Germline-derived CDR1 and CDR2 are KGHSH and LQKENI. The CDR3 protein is CASSPLAAGGERAYEQYF. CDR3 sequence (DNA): TGTGCCAGCTCACCCCTGGCAGCAGGGGGGGAAAGGGCCTACGAGCAGTACTTC. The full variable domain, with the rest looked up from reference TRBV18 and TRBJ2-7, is NAGVMQNPRHLVRRRGQEARLRCSPMKGHSHVYWYRQLPEEGLKFMVYLQKENIIDESGMPKERFSAEFPKEGPSILRIQQVVRGDSAAYFCASSPLAAGGERAYEQYFGPGTRLTVT.

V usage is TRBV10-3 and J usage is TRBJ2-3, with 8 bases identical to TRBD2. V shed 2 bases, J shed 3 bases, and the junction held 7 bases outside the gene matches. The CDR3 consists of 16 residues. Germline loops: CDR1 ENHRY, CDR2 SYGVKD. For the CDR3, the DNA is TGTGCCATCAGTGAGGGGAAGCGGGAGAGGACAGATACGCAGTATTTT. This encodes CAISEGKRERTDTQYF.

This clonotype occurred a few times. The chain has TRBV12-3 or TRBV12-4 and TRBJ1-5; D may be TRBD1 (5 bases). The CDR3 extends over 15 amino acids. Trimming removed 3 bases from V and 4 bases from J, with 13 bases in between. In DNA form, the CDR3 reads TGTGCCAGCAGTTTGGGAGACAGCCGGAATCAGCCCCAGCATTTT. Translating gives CASSLGDSRNQPQHF.

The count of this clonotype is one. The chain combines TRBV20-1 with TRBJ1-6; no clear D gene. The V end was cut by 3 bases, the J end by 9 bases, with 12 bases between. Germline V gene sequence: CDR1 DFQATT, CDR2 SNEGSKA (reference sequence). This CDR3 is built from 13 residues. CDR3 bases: TGCAGTGCTAGCGAGGGTGATGCTTCACCCCTCCACTTT. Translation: CSASEGDASPLHF.

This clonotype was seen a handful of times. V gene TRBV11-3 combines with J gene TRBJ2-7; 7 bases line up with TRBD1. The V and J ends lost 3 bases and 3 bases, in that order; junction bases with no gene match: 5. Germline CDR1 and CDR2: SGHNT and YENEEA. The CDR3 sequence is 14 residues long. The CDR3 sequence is CASSFDRVDYEQYF. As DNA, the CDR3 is TGTGCCAGCAGCTTCGACAGGGTGGACTACGAGCAGTACTTC.

The CDR3 nucleotides read TGTGCCAGCTCACCTAGGGTTCTTGAGAACACTGAAGCTTTCTTT. This sequence encodes CASSPRVLENTEAFF. This chain joins TRBV18 and TRBJ1-1; D gene uncertain. Germline-derived CDR1 and CDR2 are KGHSH and LQKENI. V lost 3 bases and J 1 base, leaving 12 bases between the germline ends. The CDR3 is made up of 15 amino acids.

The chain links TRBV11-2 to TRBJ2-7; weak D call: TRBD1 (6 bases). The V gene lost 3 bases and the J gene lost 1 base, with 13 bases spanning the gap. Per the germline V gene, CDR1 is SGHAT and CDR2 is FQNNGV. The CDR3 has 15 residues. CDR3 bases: TGTGCCAGCAGCTTGGTCCAGGGGATATCCTACGAGCAGTACTTC. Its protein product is CASSLVQGISYEQYF.

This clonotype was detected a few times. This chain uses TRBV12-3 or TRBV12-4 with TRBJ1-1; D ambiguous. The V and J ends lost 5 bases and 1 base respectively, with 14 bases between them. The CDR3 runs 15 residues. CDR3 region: CASSPPNSWNTEAFF. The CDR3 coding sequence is TGTGCCAGCAGTCCCCCGAACAGTTGGAACACTGAAGCTTTCTTT.

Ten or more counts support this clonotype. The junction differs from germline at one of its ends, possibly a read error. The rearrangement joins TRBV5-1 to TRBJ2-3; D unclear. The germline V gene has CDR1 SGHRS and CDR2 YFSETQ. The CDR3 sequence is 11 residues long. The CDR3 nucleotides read TGTGCCAGCAGCTTAACAGATACGCAGTATTTT. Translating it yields CASSLTDTQYF.

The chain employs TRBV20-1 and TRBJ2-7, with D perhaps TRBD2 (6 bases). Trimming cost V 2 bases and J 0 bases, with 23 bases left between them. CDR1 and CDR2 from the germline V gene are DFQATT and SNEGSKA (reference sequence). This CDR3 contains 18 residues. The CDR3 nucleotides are TGCAGTGCTAGACCCTATATGGACCGCGGAGGGGTCTCCTACGAGCAGTACTTC. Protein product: CSARPYMDRGGVSYEQYF.

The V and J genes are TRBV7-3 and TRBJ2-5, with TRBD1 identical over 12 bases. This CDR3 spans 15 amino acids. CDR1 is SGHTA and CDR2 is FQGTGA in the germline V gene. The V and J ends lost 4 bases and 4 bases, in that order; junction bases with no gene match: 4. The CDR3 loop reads CASSWGQGALETQYF. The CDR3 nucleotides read TGTGCCAGCAGCTGGGGACAGGGGGCTCTAGAGACCCAGTACTTC.

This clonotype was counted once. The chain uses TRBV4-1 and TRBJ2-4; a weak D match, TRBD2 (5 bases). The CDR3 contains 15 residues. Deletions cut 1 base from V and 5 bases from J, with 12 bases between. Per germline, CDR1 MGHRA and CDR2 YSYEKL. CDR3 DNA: TGCGCCAGCAGCCAAGGATATGCGCGGGAAAACATTCAGTACTTC. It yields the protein CASSQGYARENIQYF.

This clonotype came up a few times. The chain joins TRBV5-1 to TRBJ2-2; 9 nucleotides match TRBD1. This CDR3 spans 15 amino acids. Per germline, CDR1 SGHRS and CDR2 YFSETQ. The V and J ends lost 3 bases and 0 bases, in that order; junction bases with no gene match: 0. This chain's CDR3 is CASSWTGANTGELFF. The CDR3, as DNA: TGCGCCAGCAGCTGGACAGGGGCGAACACCGGGGAGCTGTTTTTT.

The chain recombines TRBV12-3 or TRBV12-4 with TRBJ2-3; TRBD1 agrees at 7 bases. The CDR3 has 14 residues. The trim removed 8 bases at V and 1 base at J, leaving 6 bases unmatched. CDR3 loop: CASGNRGGTDTQYF. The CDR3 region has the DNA TGTGCCAGCGGAAACAGGGGCGGCACAGATACGCAGTATTTT.